This T cell receptor beta chain was recorded in a study of shared clonotypes between healthy human individuals. Measured with immunoSEQ multiplex PCR; TCRdb has only the in-frame clones, and not every one. The sample includes over 1.4 million clones, roughly 96% of them seen just once. The CDR3 contains 13 residues. Germline lookup yields CDR1 MNHEY and CDR2 SVGAGI. Trimming pared 6 bases from V and 2 bases from J, leaving 9 bases between. The clonotype originates from a man aged 30 to 39 in good health. The sequenced material came from naive CD4+ T cells sorted from blood. The sample's subset: CD45RA+ positively selected. This chain links TRBV6-5 with TRBJ2-3; possible D gene TRBD2, 6 bases. The CDR3 nucleotides read TGTGCCAGCAGAAGGGACTCCACAGATACGCAGTATTTT. The encoded protein is CASRRDSTDTQYF.